This passage covers 20 T cell receptor beta chains from one sample sequenced in a study of blood T cell repertoires in COVID-19. Generated by immunoSEQ multiplex PCR, the TCRdb table keeps only in-frame clones and is missing some. The sample yields some 220,000 clones, around 81% seen once. Sequencing was done on a sample of peripheral blood. The receptors were gathered from a human donor in a cohort sampled during active COVID-19.

The V call is TRBV6-5, the J call TRBJ1-4; possibly TRBD1 for D (6 bases). This CDR3 is 15 amino acids long. From germline, CDR1 is MNHEY and CDR2 SVGAGI. Between the trimmed V and J ends, which lost 2 bases and 8 bases, there was a span of 15 bases. The CDR3 reads CASSYKGDTREKLFF. The CDR3 DNA is TGTGCCAGCAGTTACAAGGGGGATACACGGGAAAAACTGTTTTTT.

In the case of this clone: The same CDR3 also results from other DNA sequences found in this sample. The chain joins TRBV5-1 to TRBJ1-1; TRBD1 matches at 9 bases. The CDR3 is made up of 16 amino acids. Germline V gives CDR1 SGHRS, CDR2 YFSETQ. The trim removed 0 bases at V and 0 bases at J, leaving 3 bases unmatched. The CDR3 region is CASSLGTGVMNTEAFF. CDR3 sequence (DNA): TGCGCCAGCAGCTTGGGGACAGGGGTTATGAACACTGAAGCTTTCTTT.

The chain uses TRBV6-5 and TRBJ2-7, with D perhaps matching TRBD1 (5 bases). V shed 7 bases and J shed 1 base, with 11 bases lying between them. Germline-derived CDR1 and CDR2 are MNHEY and SVGAGI. The CDR3 spans 13 residues. DNA of the CDR3: TGTGCCAGCACCAACAGGCCATCCTACGAGCAGTACTTC. This encodes CASTNRPSYEQYF.

This clone was recorded a few times. This chain connects TRBV29-1 to TRBJ1-6; weak D call: TRBD1 (6 bases). Between the trimmed V and J ends, which lost 7 bases and 14 bases, there was a span of 15 bases. The CDR3 has 11 amino acids. CDR1 is SQVTM, CDR2 ANQGSEA, per germline. CDR3: CSALTGSTLHF. In nucleotides, the CDR3 is TGCAGCGCCCTGACAGGTTCCACCCTCCACTTT.

The chain carries TRBV15 and TRBJ2-7, with TRBD1 matching 9 bases. CDR3 length: 15 residues. J gave up 5 bases and V 1 base, and 6 bases lay outside the gene matches. Germline lookup yields CDR1 LNHNV and CDR2 YYDKDF (reference sequence). CDR3 sequence: CATSRAGDRVHEQYF. The CDR3 region has the DNA TGTGCCACCAGCAGAGCCGGGGACAGGGTGCACGAGCAGTACTTC.

This sequence joins TRBV30 and TRBJ1-2; D uncertain. The CDR3 loop spans 12 amino acids. V dropped 0 bases and J dropped 10 bases, with 12 bases sitting between them. Germline CDR1 GTSNPN, CDR2 SVGIG (reference sequence). CDR3 bases: TGTGCCTGGAGTGTACGGGTAGATGACTACACCTTC. Its translation: CAWSVRVDDYTF.

V is TRBV7-6 and J is TRBJ2-5; D remains unclear. V dropped 5 bases and J dropped 5 bases, with 9 bases sitting between them. In germline, CDR1 is SGHVS, CDR2 FNYEAQ. CDR3 length: 12 amino acids. CDR3 bases: TGTGCCAGCAGCCAGGCTGGGGAGACCCAGTACTTC. Encoded protein: CASSQAGETQYF. The whole variable domain, remainder taken from reference TRBV7-6 and TRBJ2-5, is GAGVSQSPRYKVTKRGQDVALRCDPISGHVSLYWYRQALGQGPEFLTYFNYEAQQDKSGLPNDRFSAERPEGSISTLTIQRTEQRDSAMYRCASSQAGETQYFGPGTRLLVL.

In this sample, this clone turned up a few times. V gene TRBV6-4 combines with J gene TRBJ2-5, with 10 bases fitting TRBD2. Trimming removed 1 base from V and 5 bases from J; junction bases left unmatched: 10. Germline lookup yields CDR1 MRHNA and CDR2 SNTAGT. The CDR3 is made up of 17 amino acids. The CDR3 is CASSDLSSGGLEETQYF. The CDR3 coding sequence is TGTGCCAGCAGTGACTTATCTAGCGGGGGCCTCGAGGAGACCCAGTACTTC.

This sequence joins TRBV7-9 and TRBJ1-5; D remains ambiguous. Per the germline V gene, CDR1 is SEHNR and CDR2 is FQNEAQ (reference sequence). Trimming left V 0 bases short and J 6 bases short, with 9 bases between. CDR3 length equals 14 residues. The CDR3 loop reads CASSLAGSSQPQHF. The CDR3 coding sequence is TGTGCCAGCAGCTTAGCGGGCTCAAGTCAGCCCCAGCATTTT.

The chain employs TRBV18 and TRBJ1-3, with D possibly being TRBD1 (6 bases). The germline V and J ends were trimmed by 3 bases and 1 base, with 7 bases remaining between them. Germline lookup yields CDR1 KGHSH and CDR2 LQKENI. CDR3 length: 14 amino acids. In DNA form, the CDR3 reads TGTGCCAGCTCACCTGGACAGTCTGGAAACACCATATATTTT. Amino acid sequence: CASSPGQSGNTIYF.

This sequence joins TRBV5-4 and TRBJ1-2; 10 bases map to TRBD1. The junction had 6 bases not matched to a gene; V was cut back by 4 bases and J by 3 bases. The CDR3 is 15 residues long. CDR1 SGHNT and CDR2 YYREEE come from the germline V gene (reference sequence). CDR3 loop: CASSDGQGGHYGYTF. For the CDR3, the DNA is TGTGCCAGCAGCGACGGACAGGGGGGTCACTATGGCTACACCTTC.

The rearrangement joins TRBV29-1 to TRBJ2-2; the match to TRBD1 covers 8 bases. V dropped 4 bases and J dropped 3; count of bases not matched to a gene: 1. The CDR3 is 13 residues long. CDR1 SQVTM and CDR2 ANQGSEA come from the germline V gene. This CDR3 reads CSVGQGYTGELFF. The CDR3 region has the DNA TGCAGCGTTGGACAGGGGTACACCGGGGAGCTGTTTTTT.

J is TRBJ1-2 and V is TRBV6-5, with D unclear. V was pared by 0 bases and J by 9 bases, with 8 bases between. The CDR3 has 12 amino acids. Germline V gene sequence: CDR1 MNHEY, CDR2 SVGAGI. Here the CDR3 DNA reads TGTGCCAGCAGTTACTCGAGGCAGAGCTACACCTTC. This sequence encodes CASSYSRQSYTF.

The chain uses TRBV28 and TRBJ2-1, with D possibly TRBD2 on 5 matching bases. This CDR3 is built from 15 residues. Per germline, CDR1 MDHEN and CDR2 SYDVKM. Trimming pared 7 bases from V and 6 bases from J, leaving 19 bases between. CDR3 in DNA: TGTGCCAGCACCCCCTCGGGGTCCCGTCGCAATGAGCAGTTCTTC. It codes for CASTPSGSRRNEQFF.

V and J are TRBV5-1 and TRBJ1-3; D ambiguous. V lost 2 bases and J 2 bases, leaving 8 bases between the germline ends. The CDR3 length is 14 residues. CDR1 and CDR2 (germline): SGHRS, YFSETQ. Here the CDR3 DNA reads TGCGCCAGCAGCTTAGAGGAAACTGGAAACACCATATATTTT. Translated, it gives CASSLEETGNTIYF.

The chain joins TRBV6-5 to TRBJ2-1; a weak D match, TRBD2 (6 bases). V dropped 2 bases and J dropped 3 bases, with 11 bases sitting between them. This CDR3 comprises 15 residues. Per the germline V gene, CDR1 is MNHEY and CDR2 is SVGAGI. CDR3 sequence: CASSYEGRDYNEQFF. The CDR3 DNA reads as TGTGCCAGCAGTTACGAGGGGCGGGACTACAATGAGCAGTTCTTC.

CDR3 coding DNA: TGTGCCAGCAGTCGAGGACTAGCGGTAACCTCCTACGAGCAGTACTTC. It yields the protein CASSRGLAVTSYEQYF. The chain joins TRBV6-6 to TRBJ2-7, with 10 bases lining up with TRBD2. The CDR3 contains 16 residues. Germline V CDR1 and CDR2: MNHNY, SVGAGI (reference sequence). The ends lost 5 bases at V and 0 bases at J; junction bases unmatched: 7.

J is TRBJ2-7 and V is TRBV7-9; 7 nucleotides match TRBD1. This CDR3 comprises 14 residues. The junction had 7 bases not matched to a gene; V was cut back by 4 bases and J by 4 bases. Germline assignment: CDR1 SEHNR and CDR2 FQNEAQ (reference sequence). In DNA form, the CDR3 reads TGTGCCAGCAGCTGGGGACAGTTAGTGTACGAGCAGTACTTC. Translating it yields CASSWGQLVYEQYF.

The chain links TRBV9 to TRBJ2-2; no reliable D call. V lost 4 bases and J 0 bases, leaving 10 bases between the germline ends. CDR1 is SGDLS, CDR2 YYNGEE, per germline. The length of the CDR3 is 15 residues. CDR3 sequence (DNA): TGTGCCAGCAGCCCCGCGGTCGCGAACACCGGGGAGCTGTTTTTT. It yields the protein CASSPAVANTGELFF.

The V call is TRBV7-2, the J call TRBJ1-4; TRBD1 matches at 9 bases. Germline V gene sequence: CDR1 SGHTA, CDR2 FQGNSA. V lost 8 bases to trimming and J lost 7 bases; unmatched junction nucleotides: 14. There are 16 residues in the CDR3. The CDR3 nucleotides are TGTGCCAGCTCTCTTCGGGGGACAGGGCGGGGTGAAAAACTGTTTTTT. Translated: CASSLRGTGRGEKLFF.